A single TCR beta chain is shown here with its context. Other DNA sequences of this sample code for an identical CDR3. The table came from immunoSEQ multiplex PCR; TCRdb's copy has only in-frame clones and leaves some out. This table has about 2.1 million clones, over 85% appearing once. Naive CD8 populations comprised CD45RO-negative cells positively selected for CCR7, excluding terminally differentiated effector memory CD45RA+ cells. The CDR3 spans 15 residues. The trim removed 0 bases at V and 2 bases at J, leaving 2 bases unmatched. Per the germline V gene, CDR1 is PRHDT and CDR2 is FYEKMQ (reference sequence). These data belong to a study of shared clonotypes between healthy human individuals. For the study at large: Each donor's CD4 naive and CD4 memory cells filled three plates apiece, CD8 naive two, and CD8 memory one.

The sample consisted of naive CD8+ T cells from PBMCs. The source of this sequence is a man aged 18 to 30 in good health. Some clones in this sample may be carry-over from other donors' samples. The chain links TRBV13 to TRBJ2-7; 9 nucleotides line up with TRBD2. CDR3 loop: CASSLGLAGTYEQYF. The CDR3 region has the DNA TGTGCCAGCAGCTTAGGGCTAGCGGGGACCTACGAGCAGTACTTC.